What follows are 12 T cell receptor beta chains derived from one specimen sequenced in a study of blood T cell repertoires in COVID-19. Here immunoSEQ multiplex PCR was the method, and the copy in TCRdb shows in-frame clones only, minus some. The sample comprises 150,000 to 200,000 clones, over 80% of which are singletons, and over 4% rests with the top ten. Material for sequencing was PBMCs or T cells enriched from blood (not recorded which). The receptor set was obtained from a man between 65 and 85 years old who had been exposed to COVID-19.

The CDR3 region has the DNA TGTGCCAGCAGTGAACTAACAGGGGGCTTTGGAAACACCATATATTTT. Translation gives CASSELTGGFGNTIYF. The chain couples TRBV2 to TRBJ1-3; TRBD1 agrees at 9 bases. Looked up from germline, CDR1 is SNHLY and CDR2 is FYNNEI. The CDR3 contains 16 residues. The V segment lost 2 bases and the J segment 3 bases; nucleotides outside the gene matches: 5.

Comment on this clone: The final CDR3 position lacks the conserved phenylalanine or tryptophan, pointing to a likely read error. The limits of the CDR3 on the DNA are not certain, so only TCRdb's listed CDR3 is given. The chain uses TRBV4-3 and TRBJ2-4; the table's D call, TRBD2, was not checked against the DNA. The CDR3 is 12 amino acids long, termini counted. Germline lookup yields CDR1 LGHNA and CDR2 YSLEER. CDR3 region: CASSQDWEDRRL.

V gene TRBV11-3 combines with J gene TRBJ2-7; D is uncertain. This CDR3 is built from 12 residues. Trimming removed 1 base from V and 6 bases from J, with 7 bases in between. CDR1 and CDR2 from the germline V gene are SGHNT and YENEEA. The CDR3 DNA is TGTGCCAGCAGCTTAGGTTCGGGCGAGCAGTACTTC. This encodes CASSLGSGEQYF.

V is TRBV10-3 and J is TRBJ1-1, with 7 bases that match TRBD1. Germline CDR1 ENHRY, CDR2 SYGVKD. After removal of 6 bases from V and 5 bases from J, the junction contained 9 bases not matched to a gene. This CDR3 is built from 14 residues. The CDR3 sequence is CAISPVTGLTEAFF. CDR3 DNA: TGTGCCATCAGCCCCGTGACAGGGTTGACTGAAGCTTTCTTT.

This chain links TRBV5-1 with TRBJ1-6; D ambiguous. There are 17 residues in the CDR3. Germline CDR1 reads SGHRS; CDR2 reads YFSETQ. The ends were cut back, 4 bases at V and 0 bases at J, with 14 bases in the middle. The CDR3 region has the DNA TGCGCCAGCAGCGTGGACCCGCCCGGCTCCTATAATTCACCCCTCCACTTT. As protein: CASSVDPPGSYNSPLHF.

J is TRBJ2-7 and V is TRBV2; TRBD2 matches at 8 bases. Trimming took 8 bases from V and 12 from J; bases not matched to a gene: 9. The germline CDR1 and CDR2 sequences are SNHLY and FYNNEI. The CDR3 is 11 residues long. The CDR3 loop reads CASHIAGPPYF. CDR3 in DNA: TGTGCCAGCCACATAGCGGGACCACCGTACTTC.

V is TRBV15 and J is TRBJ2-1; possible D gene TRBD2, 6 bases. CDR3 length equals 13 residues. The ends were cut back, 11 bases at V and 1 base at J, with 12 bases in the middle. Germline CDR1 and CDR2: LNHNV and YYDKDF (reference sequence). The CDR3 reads CASNGGSYNEQFF. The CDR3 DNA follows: TGTGCCTCGAACGGGGGTTCCTACAATGAGCAGTTCTTC.

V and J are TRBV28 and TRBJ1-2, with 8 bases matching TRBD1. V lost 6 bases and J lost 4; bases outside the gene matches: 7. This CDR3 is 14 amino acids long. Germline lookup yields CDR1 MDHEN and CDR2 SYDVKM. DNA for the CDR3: TGTGCCAGCAGCGTCCCAGGGGGCAGCTATGGCTACACCTTC. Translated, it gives CASSVPGGSYGYTF.

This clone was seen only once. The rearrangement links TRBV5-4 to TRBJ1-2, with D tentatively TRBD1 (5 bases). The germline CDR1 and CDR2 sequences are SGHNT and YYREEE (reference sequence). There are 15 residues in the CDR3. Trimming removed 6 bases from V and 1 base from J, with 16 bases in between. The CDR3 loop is CASTMGGGYNYGYTF. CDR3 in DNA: TGTGCCAGCACCATGGGCGGGGGATATAACTATGGCTACACCTTC.

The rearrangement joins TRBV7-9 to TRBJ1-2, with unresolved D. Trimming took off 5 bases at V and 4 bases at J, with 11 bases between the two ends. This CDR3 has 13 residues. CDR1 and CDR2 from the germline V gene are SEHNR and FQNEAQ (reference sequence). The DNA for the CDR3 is TGTGCCAGCAGCCACGGGGTCTCCTATGGCTACACCTTC. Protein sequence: CASSHGVSYGYTF.

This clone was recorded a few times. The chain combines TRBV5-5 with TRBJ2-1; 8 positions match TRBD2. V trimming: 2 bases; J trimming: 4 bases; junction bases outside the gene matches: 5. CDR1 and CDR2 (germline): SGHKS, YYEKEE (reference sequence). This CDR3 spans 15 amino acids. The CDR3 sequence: CASSFGLAAYNEQFF. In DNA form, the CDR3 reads TGTGCCAGCAGCTTCGGACTAGCCGCTTACAATGAGCAGTTCTTC.

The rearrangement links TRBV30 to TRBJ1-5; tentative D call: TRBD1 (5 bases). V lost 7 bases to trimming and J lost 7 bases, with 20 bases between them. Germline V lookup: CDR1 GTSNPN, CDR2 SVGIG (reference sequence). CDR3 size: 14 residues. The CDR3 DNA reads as TGTGCCTACGAGGAGGGGAGCGGAAAACAGCCCCAGCATTTT. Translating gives CAYEEGSGKQPQHF. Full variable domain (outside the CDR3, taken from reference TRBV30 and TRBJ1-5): SQTIHQWPATLVQPVGSPLSLECTVEGTSNPNLYWYRQAAGRGLQLLFYSVGIGQISSEVPQNLSASRPQDRQFILSSKKLLLSDSGFYLCAYEEGSGKQPQHFGDGTRLSIL.